The entry that follows covers one T cell receptor beta chain sequence. What this receptor recognizes is not known. No much larger clone is present one base from it, and per-base qualities are unavailable. This record comes from a study of Ad26.COV2.S vaccination and SARS-CoV-2 variants (dated by TCRdb to the early 2020s). Concerning the study at large: Vaccine-arm donors were drawn from COV1001, a multicentre, randomized, double-blind, placebo-controlled phase I-IIa trial of Ad26.COV2.S in healthy adults. Dosing of Ad26.COV2.S was intramuscular, at either 5x10^10 or 1x10^11 viral particles, delivered as one shot or as two shots spaced 56 days apart. TCRbeta repertoire sequencing served as the tool for gauging how specific and how broad the SARS-CoV-2-reactive T cell receptors were following Ad26.COV2.S vaccination. The TCR-sequenced set comprised around 30 samples: some 19 Ad26.COV2.S vaccine recipients, 5 placebo recipients and 8 SARS-CoV-2 convalescent individuals. Trial participants were randomized into five groups of five: low-dose or high-dose Ad26.COV2.S given once or twice, or placebo on both occasions. Investigators remained blinded to trial group allocation during experiments and outcome assessment.

The intended sense of this specimen's treatment or condition label: roughly 20 received Ad26.COV2.S at low or high dose, single or two shots; 5 received placebo; per-sample allocation not given. For vaccine and placebo recipients, the sequenced repertoires came from samples collected on day 63 after the first injection. In Cohort 1b, around 25 adults aged 18-55 years were enrolled at a single site in Boston, USA, between 29 July and 7 August 2020. Ad26.COV2.S consisted of a replication-incompetent adenovirus type 26 vector by which a prefusion-stabilized SARS-CoV-2 spike protein from the original Wuhan strain was expressed. TCRbeta CDR3 regions were sequenced with the immunoSEQ Assay. After extraction, genomic DNA underwent amplification by bias-controlled multiplex PCR, followed by high-throughput sequencing. Concerning the study's data processing: To quantify the absolute abundance of every unique TCRbeta CDR3 region, sequences were collapsed and filtered. Usable DNA was measured by amplifying reference genes present in all nucleated cells, and TCRbeta template counts were normalized to that usable DNA to estimate T cell fraction. Repertoire TCRs were annotated as SARS-CoV-2-specific by exact matching of V gene, CDR3 amino acid sequence and J gene to a known reactive TCR set. The reference SARS-CoV-2 TCR set was derived from MIRA and filtered for enrichment in COVID-19-positive ImmuneCODE repertoires, a step that removed public or cross-reactive TCRs. Using the MIRA antigens, annotated TCRs were further analysed by specific ORF or by position within an ORF. Breadth was defined as the number of annotated unique rearrangements divided by the total number of unique productive rearrangements, and depth was defined as the summed frequency of the annotated unique rearrangements. Two-sided Wilcoxon rank-sum tests were applied when comparing TCR breadth between groups. Here the immuneACCESS table is served through TCRdb, limited to in-frame sequences with V and J called. Missing clones are a known gap in these copies; in checked studies unresolved V genes cover under half, and the rest lacks a known reason. V and J calls and clone size are as listed in that table; D and trimming were resolved from the DNA. This sample gives around 250,000 clones in total; more than 75% of them show up just once. Of the sample, about 3.1% is held by the ten largest clones.

CDR3 length: 14 amino acids, cysteine to phenylalanine. Only CDR3 DNA remains: 42 bases, in frame from the first base. According to the germline V gene, CDR1 reads SGHDN and CDR2 reads FVKESK. V is trimmed back by 7 bases and J by 6 bases, and the junction contains 10 bases that no gene match accounts for. Paper-wide results and their limitations: Non-spike TCR breadth was comparable between vaccine and placebo recipients, consistent with the vaccine containing only spike. It was noted by the authors that total T cell responses may have been underestimated by the TCR breadth and depth analyses. Spike-specific TCR breadth was higher in Ad26.COV2.S recipients than in placebo recipients (P = 0.0014). Substantial breadth of spike-specific CD8+ and CD4+ T cell responses was reported after vaccination. The study lacked the statistical power to compare responses across vaccine doses or regimens.

This receptor was taken from a person between 18 and 59 years old who received the Ad26.COV2.S COVID-19 vaccine or a placebo. The input for sequencing was peripheral blood, taken in a trial of Ad26.COV2.S vaccine versus placebo. The V and J segments used are TRBV14 and TRBJ2-5; 8 of the junction bases match TRBD2. The nucleotides are TGTGCCAGCACCCCGGGGGGGCGATTTCAGACCCAGTACTTC. This translates into CASTPGGRFQTQYF.